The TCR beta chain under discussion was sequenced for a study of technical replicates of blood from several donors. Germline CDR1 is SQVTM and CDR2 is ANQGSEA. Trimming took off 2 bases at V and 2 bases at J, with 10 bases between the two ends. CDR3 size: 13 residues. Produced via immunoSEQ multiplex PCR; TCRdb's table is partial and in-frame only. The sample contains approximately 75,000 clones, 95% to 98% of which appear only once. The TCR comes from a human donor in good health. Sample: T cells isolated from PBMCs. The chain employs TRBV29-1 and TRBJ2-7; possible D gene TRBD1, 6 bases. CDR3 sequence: CSVETGLAYEQYF. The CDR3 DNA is TGCAGCGTTGAAACAGGGCTCGCCTACGAGCAGTACTTC.